The 31 T cell receptor beta chains below were found in one sample sequenced in a study of T cell clusters in autoimmune cytopenias. TRB was amplified from approximately 230 ng of peripheral blood genomic DNA per sample. One tube held mixed TRB-A and TRB-B primer pools for touch-down PCR. TCRdb re-called the multiplex PCR reads; every CDR3 protein appears as one record, without DNA. The table for this sample gives 7,000 or so distinct CDR3 sequences. These same data were also listed under a study on T cell repertoires in aging, cancer and after chemotherapy.

Input material: peripheral blood. Receptors originate from a human donor in good health.

The V and J genes are TRBV5-4 and TRBJ2-1; TCRdb's D call of TRBD2 is untestable without DNA. The CDR3 is 15 residues long. The germline gives CDR1 SGHNT, CDR2 YYREEE (reference sequence). CDR3 protein: CASSLSGGIYNEQFF.

The chain joins TRBV10-3 to TRBJ2-3; with no DNA, the TCRdb D assignment of TRBD1 cannot be verified. In germline, CDR1 is ENHRY, CDR2 SYGVKD. CDR3 length: 14 amino acids. CDR3 amino acids: CACGGAGATDTQYF.

This clonotype is identified as medium-sized from frequency. The genes are TRBV5-6 and TRBJ1-4; checking the TCRdb D call of TRBD1 is not possible without DNA. The CDR3 has 14 residues. Germline values: CDR1 SGHDT, CDR2 YYEEEE. CDR3: CASSGTGVNEKLFF.

Judged by frequency, this clonotype is medium-sized (0.01 to 0.1%). The rearrangement uses TRBV12-3 or TRBV12-4 and TRBJ1-4; the D call from TCRdb, TRBD1, cannot be confirmed without DNA. CDR3 size: 15 residues. This CDR3 reads CASRGDRGQNEKLFF.

J is TRBJ2-1 and V is TRBV6-1; lacking DNA, the TRBD1 call made by TCRdb goes unchecked. Per the germline V gene, CDR1 is MNHNS and CDR2 is SASEGT. The CDR3 loop spans 16 amino acids. The CDR3 here is CASHVDGGASYNEQFF.

According to its frequency, this clonotype is medium-sized. V gene TRBV5-6 combines with J gene TRBJ2-3; the D gene TCRdb calls, TRBD1, cannot be checked with no DNA. This CDR3 region has 15 residues. The germline V gene has CDR1 SGHDT and CDR2 YYEEEE. The CDR3 sequence: CASSLGGAPGDTQYF.

The rearrangement links TRBV7-2 to TRBJ2-5; TCRdb designates TRBD1, a call that cannot be tested without DNA. CDR3 length equals 14 residues. Germline V gene lookup returns CDR1 SGHTA and CDR2 FQGNSA. CDR3 in amino acids: CASSLAGGPETQYF.

The genes are TRBV5-4 and TRBJ1-6; TCRdb indicates TRBD1, and absent DNA this call remains unverified. Germline CDR1 SGHNT, CDR2 YYREEE (reference sequence). The length of the CDR3 is 14 residues. The CDR3 loop is CASSLEQGNSPLHF.

The genes are TRBV5-6 and TRBJ1-2. Germline lookup yields CDR1 SGHDT and CDR2 YYEEEE. There are 14 residues in the CDR3. The CDR3: CASSLSGALYGYTF.

The chain links TRBV6-6 to TRBJ1-3. Germline V gene sequence: CDR1 MNHNY, CDR2 SVGAGI (reference sequence). This CDR3 has 14 amino acids. CDR3 sequence: CASSYGQEGNTIYF.

The J gene is TRBJ2-7, the V gene TRBV7-2; TCRdb outputs TRBD1, but without DNA this stays unchecked. Looked up from germline, CDR1 is SGHTA and CDR2 is FQGNSA. The CDR3 is made up of 14 amino acids. CDR3 loop: CASSLGFRGYEQYF.

This clonotype is medium-sized by frequency. The chain has TRBV30 and TRBJ1-4; checking the TCRdb D call of TRBD1 is not possible without DNA. The CDR3 runs to 14 residues. Looked up from germline, CDR1 is GTSNPN and CDR2 is SVGIG (reference sequence). CDR3 amino acids: CAWSSGQGSEKLFF.

This chain uses TRBV27 with TRBJ2-3. The CDR3 consists of 14 residues. From germline, CDR1 is MNHEY and CDR2 SMNVEV (reference sequence). The CDR3 protein is CASSLDRSTDTQYF.

The rearrangement uses TRBV18 and TRBJ2-7. CDR3 length: 15 residues. Germline V gives CDR1 KGHSH, CDR2 LQKENI. CDR3 residues: CASSPQGGGSYEQYF.

The chain recombines TRBV5-4 with TRBJ1-1; TCRdb designates TRBD1, a call that cannot be tested without DNA. This CDR3 region has 14 residues. Germline assignment: CDR1 SGHNT and CDR2 YYREEE (reference sequence). The CDR3 sequence: CASSLDSPGTEAFF.

This clonotype is called medium-sized based on its frequency. This sequence joins TRBV19 and TRBJ2-2; lacking DNA, the TRBD1 call made by TCRdb goes unchecked. CDR1 and CDR2 from the germline V gene are LNHDA and SQIVND (reference sequence). The CDR3 consists of 17 residues. CDR3 protein: CASSIGRGAGVSGELFF.

J is TRBJ2-5 and V is TRBV12-3 or TRBV12-4; TCRdb proposes TRBD1, but this gene call is untestable without DNA. CDR3 length: 12 residues. CDR3 in amino acids: CASAQGGETQYF.

The rearrangement links TRBV11-1 to TRBJ1-1; lacking DNA, the TRBD1 call made by TCRdb goes unchecked. Germline loops: CDR1 SGHAT, CDR2 FQDESV (reference sequence). The CDR3 totals 14 residues. CDR3 sequence reads: CASSYGQGNTEAFF.

The genes are TRBV5-1 and TRBJ2-5; TCRdb gives TRBD1 as the D gene, but with no DNA this cannot be confirmed. This CDR3 comprises 15 residues. Looked up from germline, CDR1 is SGHRS and CDR2 is YFSETQ. The CDR3: CASSLQGMTVETQYF.

This chain joins TRBV13 and TRBJ2-7; TCRdb selects TRBD2, and the lack of DNA leaves this call unchecked. The CDR3 runs 13 residues. Germline-derived CDR1 and CDR2 are PRHDT and FYEKMQ (reference sequence). CDR3 residues: CASSLGVSPRSDF.

This clonotype is classed as medium-sized (0.01 to 0.1%) by frequency. V usage is TRBV19 and J usage is TRBJ2-1; the TRBD1 assignment by TCRdb is unverifiable without DNA. The germline V gene has CDR1 LNHDA and CDR2 SQIVND (reference sequence). This CDR3 region has 15 residues. The CDR3 sequence: CASSIGRGGYNEQFF. Full variable domain (outside the CDR3, taken from reference TRBV19 and TRBJ2-1): DGGITQSPKYLFRKEGQNVTLSCEQNLNHDAMYWYRQDPGQGLRLIYYSQIVNDFQKGDIAEGYSVSREKKESFPLTVTSAQKNPTAFYLCASSIGRGGYNEQFFGPGTRLTVL.

This chain connects TRBV10-3 to TRBJ1-5. In germline, CDR1 is ENHRY, CDR2 SYGVKD. The CDR3 consists of 16 residues. CDR3 protein: CAISGSALGLNQPQHF.

The chain uses TRBV5-6 and TRBJ1-6. The germline gives CDR1 SGHDT, CDR2 YYEEEE. CDR3 size: 13 residues. The CDR3 loop reads CASSFGTNSPLHF.

The chain uses TRBV13 and TRBJ1-3; TCRdb indicates TRBD1, and absent DNA this call remains unverified. Per germline, CDR1 PRHDT and CDR2 FYEKMQ (reference sequence). This CDR3 has 15 residues. The CDR3 spells CASRGRGSSGNTIYF.

The chain is built from TRBV6-1 and TRBJ1-2; with no DNA, the TCRdb D assignment of TRBD1 cannot be verified. CDR1 and CDR2 from the germline V gene are MNHNS and SASEGT. The CDR3 runs to 14 residues. CDR3: CASSVGQGAFGYTF.

Considering frequency, this clonotype is medium-sized. The rearrangement links TRBV29-1 to TRBJ2-1; TCRdb outputs TRBD2, but without DNA this stays unchecked. CDR1 and CDR2 (germline): SQVTM, ANQGSEA. CDR3 length equals 14 residues. CDR3 sequence: CSVAGTSGVSPQFF.

The rearrangement links TRBV19 to TRBJ1-5; TCRdb names TRBD1, which stays unverified in the absence of DNA. The germline gives CDR1 LNHDA, CDR2 SQIVND (reference sequence). This CDR3 region has 14 residues. The CDR3 here is CASSTQGGVQPQHF.

Considering frequency, this clonotype is medium-sized (0.01 to 0.1%). The chain links TRBV29-1 to TRBJ2-4; TCRdb gives TRBD1 as the D gene, but with no DNA this cannot be confirmed. This CDR3 has 15 amino acids. Germline-derived CDR1 and CDR2 are SQVTM and ANQGSEA. The CDR3 spells CSVEDPRGQANIQYF. The complete variable domain, with remaining parts taken from reference TRBV29-1 and TRBJ2-4, reads SAVISQKPSRDICQRGTSLTIQCQVDSQVTMMFWYRQQPGQSLTLIATANQGSEATYESGFVIDKFPISRPNLTFSTLTVSNMSPEDSSIYLCSVEDPRGQANIQYFGAGTRLSVL.

J is TRBJ1-1 and V is TRBV27. Germline lookup yields CDR1 MNHEY and CDR2 SMNVEV (reference sequence). This CDR3 is built from 15 residues. CDR3 in amino acids: CASSSPQGGGTEAFF.

The rearrangement joins TRBV6-1 to TRBJ1-3. This CDR3 is 14 amino acids long. The V gene's germline CDR1 is MNHNS and CDR2 SASEGT. The CDR3 reads CASSDPGSGNTIYF.

The chain uses TRBV6-6 and TRBJ1-6; TCRdb selects TRBD1, and the lack of DNA leaves this call unchecked. This CDR3 has 14 amino acids. In germline, CDR1 is MNHNY, CDR2 SVGAGI (reference sequence). The CDR3 reads CASSYSKGDSPLHF.